The source of this T cell receptor beta chain is a study of blood T cells in healthy people across ages. Through a sample-barcoded 5' primer and a J-beta primer mix, a second PCR was run for roughly 6 to 11 cycles. MiXCR was run by TCRdb on the 5' RACE reads, yielding one entry per CDR3 protein. The table includes over a million distinct CDR3 sequences, around 42% detected once. Each donor was a healthy Caucasian individual from Russia, aged roughly 6 to 90. The sequence was obtained from a woman under 30 in good health. Sequencing was carried out using blood.

CDR3 loop: CASSYLGASLNYGYTF. The CDR3 DNA is TGTGCCAGCAGTTACCTAGGCGCCTCCCTAAACTATGGCTACACCTTC. This chain connects TRBV6-5 to TRBJ1-2, with D unresolved. The germline CDR1 and CDR2 sequences are MNHEY and SVGAGI. This CDR3 contains 16 residues. The V gene lost 2 bases and the J gene lost 2 bases, with 15 bases spanning the gap.